The 15 T cell receptor beta chains given below trace back to one sample, sequenced in a study of blood T cell repertoires in COVID-19. The method was immunoSEQ multiplex PCR; TCRdb's version includes in-frame clones alone and lacks a portion of them. The repertoire holds 210,000 or so clones, with around 89% as singletons. The sample consisted of peripheral blood. These receptors were collected from a young man with COVID-19, enrolled during active disease.

The chain has TRBV7-9 and TRBJ2-7, with D maybe TRBD1 (5 bases). The CDR3 totals 15 residues. Germline-derived CDR1 and CDR2 are SEHNR and FQNEAQ (reference sequence). V was trimmed by 4 bases and J by 0 bases, leaving 13 bases between them. The CDR3 coding sequence is TGTGCCAGCAGCTCAGGTACAGGAAGCTCCTACGAGCAGTACTTC. Translation: CASSSGTGSSYEQYF.

The V gene is TRBV7-9, the J gene TRBJ1-1; 9 bases are a match to TRBD1. The V gene end was trimmed by 5 bases and the J gene end by 1 base; junction bases not matched to a gene: 5. The CDR3 sequence is 15 residues long. The germline V gene encodes CDR1 SEHNR and CDR2 FQNEAQ (reference sequence). The CDR3 spells CASSHTGGGNTEAFF. The CDR3 nucleotides read TGTGCCAGCAGCCACACAGGGGGCGGGAACACTGAAGCTTTCTTT.

The chain is built from TRBV12-3 or TRBV12-4 and TRBJ1-5; D is ambiguous. Trimming removed 8 bases at V and 7 bases at J, with 6 bases between. The CDR3 length is 10 residues. CDR3 DNA sequence: TGTGCCAGCGGCCCCCAGCCCCAGCATTTT. It is translated as CASGPQPQHF.

The chain carries TRBV27 and TRBJ1-6, with no clear D. The ends were cut back, 8 bases at V and 4 bases at J, with 6 bases in the middle. Germline CDR1 MNHEY, CDR2 SMNVEV (reference sequence). The CDR3 is 12 residues long. This CDR3 reads CASGPYNSPLHF. DNA of the CDR3: TGTGCCAGCGGGCCATATAATTCACCCCTCCACTTT.

The V call is TRBV11-2, the J call TRBJ2-3; tentatively, D is TRBD2 (6 bases). Germline CDR1 is SGHAT and CDR2 is FQNNGV. Trimming left V 5 bases short and J 6 bases short, with 15 bases between. This CDR3 spans 14 amino acids. In nucleotides, the CDR3 is TGTGCCAGCAGCGGCCGGGGCGGGATCGATACGCAGTATTTT. It specifies CASSGRGGIDTQYF. Drawing the rest from reference TRBV11-2 and TRBJ2-3, the complete variable domain is EAGVAQSPRYKIIEKRQSVAFWCNPISGHATLYWYQQILGQGPKLLIQFQNNGVVDDSQLPKDRFSAERLKGVDSTLKIQPAKLEDSAVYLCASSGRGGIDTQYFGPGTRLTVL.

V is TRBV7-3 and J is TRBJ1-1; unclear D gene. Trimming pared 9 bases from V and 1 base from J, leaving 18 bases between. In germline, CDR1 is SGHTA, CDR2 FQGTGA. The CDR3 spans 15 residues. The CDR3 reads CASRMGTTGNTEAFF. The CDR3 nucleotides read TGTGCCAGTCGAATGGGTACGACGGGGAACACTGAAGCTTTCTTT.

The CDR3 here is CASSSQRGGQETQYF. The CDR3 coding sequence is TGTGCCAGCAGCTCCCAGCGGGGGGGCCAAGAGACCCAGTACTTC. This rearrangement joins TRBV7-9 to TRBJ2-5, with 10 bases matching TRBD2. Per germline, CDR1 SEHNR and CDR2 FQNEAQ (reference sequence). This CDR3 comprises 15 residues. With V trimmed by 4 bases and J by 1 base, 3 bases remained unmatched.

The chain joins TRBV7-2 to TRBJ1-5; D call uncertain. Looked up from germline, CDR1 is SGHTA and CDR2 is FQGNSA. The CDR3 has 14 residues. V dropped 5 bases and J dropped 15 bases, with 23 bases sitting between them. The chain's CDR3 is CASSESGLRGKGHF. The CDR3 DNA sequence: TGTGCCAGCAGCGAAAGCGGTCTCCGGGGAAAAGGGCATTTT.

The J gene is TRBJ1-4, the V gene TRBV6-5; TRBD1 might be the D (6 bases). This CDR3 comprises 15 residues. V was trimmed by 6 bases and J by 8 bases, leaving 19 bases between them. Germline V gene lookup returns CDR1 MNHEY and CDR2 SVGAGI. CDR3 in amino acids: CASSPQGPIDEKLFF. The DNA of the CDR3 is TGTGCCAGCAGCCCACAGGGTCCTATAGACGAAAAACTGTTTTTT.

This chain links TRBV7-8 with TRBJ2-1; 7 bases are shared with TRBD2. The ends lost 1 base at V and 6 bases at J; junction bases unmatched: 6. Germline V CDR1 and CDR2: SGHVS, FQNEAQ. This CDR3 has 15 amino acids. Here the CDR3 reads CASSLERLARNEQFF. The CDR3 nucleotides are TGTGCCAGCAGCTTAGAACGACTAGCACGCAATGAGCAGTTCTTC.

In DNA, the CDR3 is TGTGCCAGCAGCTTCCTCGGGACTTCAACGGGGGGTGAGCAGTTCTTC. This gives the protein CASSFLGTSTGGEQFF. The chain links TRBV7-3 to TRBJ2-1, with TRBD2 matching over 7 bases. The trim removed 3 bases at V and 9 bases at J, leaving 14 bases unmatched. Germline lookup yields CDR1 SGHTA and CDR2 FQGTGA. CDR3 length: 16 residues.

J is TRBJ1-1 and V is TRBV14, with TRBD1 as a possible D gene (6 bases). Germline CDR1 SGHDN, CDR2 FVKESK. The CDR3 loop spans 15 amino acids. The ends were cut back, 0 bases at V and 5 bases at J, with 13 bases in the middle. Here the CDR3 reads CASSQDYGQTTEAFF. The CDR3 DNA reads TGTGCCAGCAGCCAAGACTATGGACAGACTACTGAAGCTTTCTTT.

The chain links TRBV7-3 to TRBJ1-6, with 7 positions matching TRBD1. V was pared by 5 bases and J by 0 bases, with 4 bases of the junction left unmatched. CDR3 length equals 16 residues. Germline-derived CDR1 and CDR2 are SGHTA and FQGTGA. The CDR3 loop is CASSKQGSSYNSPLHF. For the CDR3, the DNA is TGTGCCAGCAGCAAACAGGGGAGCTCCTATAATTCACCCCTCCACTTT.

On this clone itself: A junction end diverges from the germline sequence, so it may reflect a read error. V and J are TRBV5-4 and TRBJ2-1, with D possibly matching TRBD2 (5 bases). Germline CDR1 is SGHNT and CDR2 is YYREEE (reference sequence). This CDR3 comprises 11 residues. In nucleotides, the CDR3 is TGTGCCAGCAGCTCTGGAATAAGAGCGGTCTTC. Residues: CASSSGIRAVF. The whole variable domain, remainder taken from reference TRBV5-4 and TRBJ2-1, is ETGVTQSPTHLIKTRGQQVTLRCSSQSGHNTVSWYQQALGQGPQFIFQYYREEENGRGNFPPRFSGLQFPNYSSELNVNALELDDSALYLCASSSGIRAVFGPGTRLTVL.

The chain joins TRBV25-1 to TRBJ2-1, with 10 bases lining up with TRBD2. The CDR3 contains 18 residues. The trim removed 1 base at V and 3 bases at J, leaving 9 bases unmatched. Germline V gene lookup returns CDR1 MGHDK and CDR2 SYGVNS. CDR3 sequence reads: CASSEFPSGSSFYNEQFF. The CDR3 DNA follows: TGTGCCAGCAGTGAATTTCCTAGCGGGAGTTCCTTCTACAATGAGCAGTTCTTC.